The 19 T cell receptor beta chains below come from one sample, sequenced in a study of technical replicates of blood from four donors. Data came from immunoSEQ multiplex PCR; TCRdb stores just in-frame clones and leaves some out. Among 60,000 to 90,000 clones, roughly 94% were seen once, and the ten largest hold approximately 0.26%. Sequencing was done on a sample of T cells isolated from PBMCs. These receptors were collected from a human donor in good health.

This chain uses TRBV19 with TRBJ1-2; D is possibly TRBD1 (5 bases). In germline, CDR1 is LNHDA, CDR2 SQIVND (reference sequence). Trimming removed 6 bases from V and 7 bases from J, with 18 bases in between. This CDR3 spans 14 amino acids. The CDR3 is CASRGSGRERGYTF. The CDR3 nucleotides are TGTGCCAGTAGGGGTTCAGGGAGGGAACGTGGCTACACCTTC.

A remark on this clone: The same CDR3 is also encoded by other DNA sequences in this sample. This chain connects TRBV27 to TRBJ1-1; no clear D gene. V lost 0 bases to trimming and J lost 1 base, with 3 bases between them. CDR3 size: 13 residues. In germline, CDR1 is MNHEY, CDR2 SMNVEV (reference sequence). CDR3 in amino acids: CASSLSRNTEAFF. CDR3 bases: TGTGCCAGCAGTTTATCCAGGAACACTGAAGCTTTCTTT.

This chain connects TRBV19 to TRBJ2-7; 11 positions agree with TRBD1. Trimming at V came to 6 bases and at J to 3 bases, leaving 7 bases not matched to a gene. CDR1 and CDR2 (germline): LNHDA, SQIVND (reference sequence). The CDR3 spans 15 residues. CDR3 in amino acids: CASSNAGTGGYEQYF. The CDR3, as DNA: TGTGCCAGTAGCAATGCCGGGACAGGGGGCTACGAGCAGTACTTC.

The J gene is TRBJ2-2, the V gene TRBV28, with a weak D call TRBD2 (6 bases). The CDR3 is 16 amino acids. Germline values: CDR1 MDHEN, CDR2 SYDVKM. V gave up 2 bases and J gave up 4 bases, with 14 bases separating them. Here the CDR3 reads CASSLAGLSPTGELFF. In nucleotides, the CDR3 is TGTGCCAGCAGTTTAGCGGGACTTTCTCCCACCGGGGAGCTGTTTTTT.

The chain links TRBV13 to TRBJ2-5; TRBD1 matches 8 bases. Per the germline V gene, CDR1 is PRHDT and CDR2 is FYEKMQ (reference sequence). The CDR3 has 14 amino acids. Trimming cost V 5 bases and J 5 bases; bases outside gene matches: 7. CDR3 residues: CASSTQGVVETQYF. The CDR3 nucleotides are TGTGCCAGCAGCACACAGGGGGTTGTGGAGACCCAGTACTTC.

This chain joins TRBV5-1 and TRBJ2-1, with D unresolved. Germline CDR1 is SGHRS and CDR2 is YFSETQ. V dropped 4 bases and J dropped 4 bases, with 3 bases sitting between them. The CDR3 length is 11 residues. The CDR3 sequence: CASSQYNEQFF. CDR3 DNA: TGCGCCAGCAGCCAGTACAATGAGCAGTTCTTC.

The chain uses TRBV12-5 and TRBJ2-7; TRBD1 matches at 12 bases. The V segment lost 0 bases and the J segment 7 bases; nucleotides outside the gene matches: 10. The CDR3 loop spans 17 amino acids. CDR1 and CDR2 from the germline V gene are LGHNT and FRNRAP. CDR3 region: CASGLVPYGDRGREQYF. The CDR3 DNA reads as TGTGCTAGTGGTTTGGTCCCCTATGGGGACAGGGGGCGTGAGCAGTACTTC.

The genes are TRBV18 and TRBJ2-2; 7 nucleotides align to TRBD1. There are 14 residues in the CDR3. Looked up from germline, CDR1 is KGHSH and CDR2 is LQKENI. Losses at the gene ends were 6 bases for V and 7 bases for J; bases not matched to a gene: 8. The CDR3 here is CASSQTGSDGELFF. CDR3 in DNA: TGTGCCAGCTCGCAGACAGGGTCGGACGGGGAGCTGTTTTTT. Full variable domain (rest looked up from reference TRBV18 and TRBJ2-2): NAGVMQNPRHLVRRRGQEARLRCSPMKGHSHVYWYRQLPEEGLKFMVYLQKENIIDESGMPKERFSAEFPKEGPSILRIQQVVRGDSAAYFCASSQTGSDGELFFGEGSRLTVL.

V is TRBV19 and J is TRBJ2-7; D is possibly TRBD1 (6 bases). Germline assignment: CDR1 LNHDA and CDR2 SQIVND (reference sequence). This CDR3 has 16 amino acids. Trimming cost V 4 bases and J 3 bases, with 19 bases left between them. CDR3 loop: CASSNAHQGFFYEQYF. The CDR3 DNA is TGTGCCAGTAGTAATGCTCATCAGGGGTTCTTCTACGAGCAGTACTTC.

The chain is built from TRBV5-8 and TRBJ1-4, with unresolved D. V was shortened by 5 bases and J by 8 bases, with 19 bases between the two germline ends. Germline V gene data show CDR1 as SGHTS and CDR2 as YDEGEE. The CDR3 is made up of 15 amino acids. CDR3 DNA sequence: TGTGCCAGCAGTCCTATTCGGGTGTCGGGGGAAAAACTGTTTTTT. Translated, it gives CASSPIRVSGEKLFF. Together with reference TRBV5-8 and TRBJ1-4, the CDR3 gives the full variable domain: EAGVTQSPTHLIKTRGQQATLRCSPISGHTSVYWYQQALGLGLQFLLWYDEGEERNRGNFPPRFSGRQFPNYSSELNVNALELEDSALYLCASSPIRVSGEKLFFGSGTQLSVL.

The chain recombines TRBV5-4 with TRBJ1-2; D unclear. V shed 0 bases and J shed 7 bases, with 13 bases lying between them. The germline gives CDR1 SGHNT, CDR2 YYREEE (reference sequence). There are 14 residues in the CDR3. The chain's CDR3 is CASSLAGFGVGYTF. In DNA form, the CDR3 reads TGTGCCAGCAGCTTGGCGGGTTTCGGCGTTGGCTACACCTTC.

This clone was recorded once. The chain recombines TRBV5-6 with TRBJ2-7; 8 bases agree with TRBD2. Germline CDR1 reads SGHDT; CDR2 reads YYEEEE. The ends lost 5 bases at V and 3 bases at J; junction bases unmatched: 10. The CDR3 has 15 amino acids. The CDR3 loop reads CASRSGGGNFYEQYF. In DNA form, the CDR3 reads TGTGCCAGCAGATCCGGGGGGGGGAATTTCTACGAGCAGTACTTC.

CDR3 amino acids: CASSQLRLVNYGYTF. In DNA form, the CDR3 reads TGCGCCAGCAGCCAACTCAGGTTGGTTAACTATGGCTACACCTTC. The chain carries TRBV4-1 and TRBJ1-2, with D uncertain. V was pared by 2 bases and J by 1 base, with 11 bases between. This CDR3 spans 15 amino acids. Germline V gene sequence: CDR1 MGHRA, CDR2 YSYEKL.

The CDR3 region is CASSSDRGLTGYTF. The DNA of the CDR3 is TGTGCCAGCAGCTCGGACAGGGGTTTAACCGGCTACACCTTC. The rearrangement uses TRBV11-2 and TRBJ1-2, with 9 bases that match TRBD1. The V gene end was trimmed by 4 bases and the J gene end by 8 bases; junction bases not matched to a gene: 8. The CDR3 runs 14 residues. Germline lookup yields CDR1 SGHAT and CDR2 FQNNGV.

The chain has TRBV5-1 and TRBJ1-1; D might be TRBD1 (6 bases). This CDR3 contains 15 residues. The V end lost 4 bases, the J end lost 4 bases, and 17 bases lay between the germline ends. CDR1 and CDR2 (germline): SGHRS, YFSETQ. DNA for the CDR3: TGCGCCAGCAGCCCCGCTACAGGGAAGGGCACTGAAGCTTTCTTT. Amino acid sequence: CASSPATGKGTEAFF.

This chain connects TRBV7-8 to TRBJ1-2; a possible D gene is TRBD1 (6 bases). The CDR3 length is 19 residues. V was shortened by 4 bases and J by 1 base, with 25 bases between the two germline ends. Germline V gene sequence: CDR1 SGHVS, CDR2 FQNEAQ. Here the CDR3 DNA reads TGTGCCAGCAGCTCCGACATTTACAGGGCCGGGTCCCTTAACTATGGCTACACCTTC. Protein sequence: CASSSDIYRAGSLNYGYTF.

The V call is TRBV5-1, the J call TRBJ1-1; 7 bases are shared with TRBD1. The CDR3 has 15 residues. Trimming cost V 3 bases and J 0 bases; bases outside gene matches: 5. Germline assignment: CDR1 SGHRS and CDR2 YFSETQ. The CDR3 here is CASSSQTGMNTEAFF. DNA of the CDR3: TGCGCCAGCAGCTCGCAGACAGGGATGAACACTGAAGCTTTCTTT.

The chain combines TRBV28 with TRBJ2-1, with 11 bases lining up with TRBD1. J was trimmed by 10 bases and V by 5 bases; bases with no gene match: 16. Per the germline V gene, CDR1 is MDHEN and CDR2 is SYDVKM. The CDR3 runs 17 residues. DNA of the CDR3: TGTGCCAGCAGTACCGGTCTGGGACAGGGGGTTGTCCGCGAGCAGTTCTTC. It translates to CASSTGLGQGVVREQFF.

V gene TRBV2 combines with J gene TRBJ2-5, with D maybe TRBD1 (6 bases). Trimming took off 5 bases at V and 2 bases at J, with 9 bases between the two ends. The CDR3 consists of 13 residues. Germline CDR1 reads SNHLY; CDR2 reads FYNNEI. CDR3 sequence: CASSPDRQETQYF. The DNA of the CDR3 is TGTGCCAGCAGTCCTGACAGGCAAGAGACCCAGTACTTC.